These T cell receptor beta chains were read from a single sample in a study of shared clonotypes between healthy human individuals. Clones were sequenced by immunoSEQ multiplex PCR, and TCRdb holds only the in-frame ones, with some missing. Among about 2.4 million clones listed, over 85% were seen once. The sample comprised naive CD4+ T cells from PBMCs. The receptors originated from a man between 18 and 35 years old in good health. Some clones in this sample may be carry-over from other donors' samples. CDR3s include the opening cysteine and the closing phenylalanine or tryptophan. D genes are given only for firm matches. Clone sizes are given selectively: once, few, many, or a class where the clone is expanded.

v_gene: TRBV6-6
abundance: NA
d_gene: NA
j_gene: TRBJ2-5
len: 14
CDR3aa: CASSISIGGETQYF
CDR3nt: TGTGCCAGCAGTATATCGATTGGCGGAGAGACCCAGTACTTC

v_gene: TRBV7-6
abundance: NA
d_gene: NA
j_gene: TRBJ2-5
len: 16
CDR3aa: CASSLKTGIGEETQYF
CDR3nt: TGTGCCAGCAGCCTTAAGACTGGGATAGGGGAAGAGACCCAGTACTTC

v_gene: TRBV7-2
abundance: NA
d_gene: NA
j_gene: TRBJ2-7
len: 12
CDR3aa: CASSLKGHEQYF
CDR3nt: TGTGCCAGCAGCTTAAAGGGACACGAGCAGTACTTC

v_gene: TRBV5-1
abundance: NA
d_gene: TRBD2
j_gene: TRBJ2-7
len: 15
CDR3aa: CASSARGEGPNEQYF
CDR3nt: TGCGCCAGCAGCGCCCGGGGGGAGGGCCCCAACGAGCAGTACTTC

v_gene: TRBV4-2
abundance: NA
d_gene: NA
j_gene: TRBJ2-7
len: 19
CDR3aa: CASSPGVVGRRQSPNEQYF
CDR3nt: TGTGCCAGCAGCCCGGGGGTTGTGGGACGTCGCCAAAGTCCAAACGAGCAGTACTTC

v_gene: TRBV9
abundance: NA
d_gene: NA
j_gene: TRBJ2-5
len: 15
CDR3aa: CASSASQGPFGTQYF
CDR3nt: TGTGCCAGCAGCGCCTCTCAGGGCCCGTTCGGGACCCAGTACTTC

v_gene: TRBV9
abundance: NA
d_gene: TRBD1
j_gene: TRBJ1-1
len: 14
CDR3aa: CASSGGQENTEAFF
CDR3nt: TGTGCCAGCAGCGGGGGACAGGAGAACACTGAAGCTTTCTTT

v_gene: TRBV29-1
abundance: few
d_gene: NA
j_gene: TRBJ1-1
len: 13
CDR3aa: CSVEWGPNTEAFF
CDR3nt: TGCAGCGTTGAGTGGGGCCCTAACACTGAAGCTTTCTTT

v_gene: TRBV7-2
abundance: once
d_gene: TRBD1
j_gene: TRBJ2-7
len: 14
CDR3aa: CASTHPGQSYEQYF
CDR3nt: TGTGCCAGCACCCACCCGGGACAGTCCTACGAGCAGTACTTC

v_gene: TRBV9
abundance: NA
d_gene: TRBD2
j_gene: TRBJ2-3
len: 14
CDR3aa: CASSVGRGSDTQYF
CDR3nt: TGTGCCAGCAGCGTCGGGAGGGGGTCAGATACGCAGTATTTT

v_gene: TRBV28
abundance: NA
d_gene: TRBD2
j_gene: TRBJ2-5
len: 15
CDR3aa: CASTHGAGSGETQYF
CDR3nt: TGTGCCAGCACTCACGGAGCGGGATCGGGGGAGACCCAGTACTTC

v_gene: TRBV6-5
abundance: NA
d_gene: NA
j_gene: TRBJ2-1
len: 15
CDR3aa: CASRIRTGKRNEQFF
CDR3nt: TGTGCCAGCAGGATCAGGACTGGCAAACGTAATGAGCAGTTCTTC

v_gene: TRBV5-1
abundance: NA
d_gene: NA
j_gene: TRBJ2-1
len: 12
CDR3aa: CASSLGDNEQFF
CDR3nt: TGCGCCAGCAGCTTGGGAGACAATGAGCAGTTCTTC

v_gene: TRBV5-6
abundance: NA
d_gene: TRBD2
j_gene: TRBJ2-1
len: 16
CDR3aa: CASSLVSSGRLDEQFF
CDR3nt: TGTGCCAGCAGCTTGGTTTCGAGCGGGAGGCTCGATGAGCAGTTCTTC

v_gene: TRBV6-1
abundance: NA
d_gene: NA
j_gene: TRBJ1-3
len: 14
CDR3aa: CASSDPGILNTIYF
CDR3nt: TGTGCCAGCAGTGATCCGGGTATTCTTAACACCATATATTTT

v_gene: TRBV27
abundance: NA
d_gene: NA
j_gene: TRBJ1-1
len: 15
CDR3aa: CASSFRAARNTEAFF
CDR3nt: TGTGCCAGCAGTTTTCGGGCGGCAAGGAACACTGAAGCTTTCTTT

v_gene: TRBV5-4
abundance: NA
d_gene: NA
j_gene: TRBJ2-5
len: 15
CDR3aa: CASSLGGSAKETQYF
CDR3nt: TGTGCCAGCAGCTTGGGAGGTTCGGCAAAAGAGACCCAGTACTTC

v_gene: TRBV4-2
abundance: NA
d_gene: TRBD2
j_gene: TRBJ2-2
len: 16
CDR3aa: CASSLRLAGVTGELFF
CDR3nt: TGTGCCAGCAGCCTACGACTAGCGGGAGTCACCGGGGAGCTGTTTTTT

v_gene: TRBV7-9
abundance: NA
d_gene: TRBD2
j_gene: TRBJ2-3
len: 16
CDR3aa: CASSQRTRGGTDTQYF
CDR3nt: TGTGCCAGCAGCCAACGGACTAGAGGCGGCACAGATACGCAGTATTTT

v_gene: TRBV28
abundance: NA
d_gene: NA
j_gene: TRBJ2-7
len: 15
CDR3aa: CASSLPGAALDEQYF
CDR3nt: TGTGCCAGCAGTTTACCAGGGGCGGCATTGGACGAGCAGTACTTC

v_gene: TRBV5-5
abundance: NA
d_gene: NA
j_gene: TRBJ2-1
len: 16
CDR3aa: CASSLHGDSNYNEQFF
CDR3nt: TGTGCCAGCAGCTTGCATGGGGACTCGAATTACAATGAGCAGTTCTTC

v_gene: TRBV6-1
abundance: NA
d_gene: NA
j_gene: TRBJ2-7
len: 15
CDR3aa: CASKVLGQSSYEQYF
CDR3nt: TGTGCCAGCAAGGTACTCGGACAGAGCTCCTACGAGCAGTACTTC

v_gene: TRBV2
abundance: NA
d_gene: TRBD2
j_gene: TRBJ2-3
len: 15
CDR3aa: CASSQHSGPADTQYF
CDR3nt: TGTGCCAGCAGCCAACATAGCGGGCCGGCAGATACGCAGTATTTT

v_gene: TRBV7-3
abundance: NA
d_gene: NA
j_gene: TRBJ2-7
len: 14
CDR3aa: CASSLGGPSYEQYF
CDR3nt: TGTGCCAGCAGCTTGGGGGGGCCCTCCTACGAGCAGTACTTC

v_gene: TRBV25-1
abundance: NA
d_gene: NA
j_gene: TRBJ1-1
len: 14
CDR3aa: CASSGTGQYTEAFF
CDR3nt: TGTGCCAGCAGTGGAACAGGACAGTATACTGAAGCTTTCTTT

v_gene: TRBV10-3
abundance: NA
d_gene: NA
j_gene: TRBJ2-5
len: 15
CDR3aa: CAISGPPGFTETQYF
CDR3nt: TGTGCCATCAGTGGCCCTCCAGGATTCACGGAGACCCAGTACTTC

v_gene: TRBV5-4
abundance: NA
d_gene: NA
j_gene: TRBJ2-6
len: 15
CDR3aa: CASSIWYSGANVLTF
CDR3nt: TGTGCCAGCAGCATATGGTACTCTGGGGCCAACGTCCTGACTTTC

v_gene: TRBV28
abundance: NA
d_gene: NA
j_gene: TRBJ1-2
len: 14
CDR3aa: CASRVGQRRYGYTF
CDR3nt: TGTGCCAGCAGGGTCGGACAGCGACGCTATGGCTACACCTTC

v_gene: TRBV30
abundance: NA
d_gene: NA
j_gene: TRBJ2-1
len: 14
CDR3aa: CAWSARFGANEQFF
CDR3nt: TGTGCCTGGAGTGCACGATTTGGGGCCAATGAGCAGTTCTTC

v_gene: TRBV4-3
abundance: NA
d_gene: NA
j_gene: TRBJ1-5
len: 13
CDR3aa: CASSQEIGQPQHF
CDR3nt: TGCGCCAGCAGCCAAGAGATCGGTCAGCCCCAGCATTTT

v_gene: TRBV2
abundance: NA
d_gene: NA
j_gene: TRBJ1-5
len: 13
CDR3aa: CASSAGRGQPQHF
CDR3nt: TGTGCCAGCAGCGCGGGGCGCGGTCAGCCCCAGCATTTT

v_gene: TRBV4-1
abundance: once
d_gene: NA
j_gene: TRBJ2-2
len: 14
CDR3aa: CASSLRLPRGELFF
CDR3nt: TGCGCCAGCAGCCTCCGACTACCTCGCGGGGAGCTGTTTTTT

v_gene: TRBV5-1
abundance: NA
d_gene: TRBD1
j_gene: TRBJ2-7
len: 15
CDR3aa: CASSDGTGLSYEQYF
CDR3nt: TGCGCCAGCAGCGACGGGACAGGCCTCTCCTACGAGCAGTACTTC

v_gene: TRBV28
abundance: NA
d_gene: TRBD2
j_gene: TRBJ2-1
len: 15
CDR3aa: CASISPGLATNEQFF
CDR3nt: TGTGCCAGCATATCACCCGGACTAGCGACAAATGAGCAGTTCTTC

v_gene: TRBV9
abundance: NA
d_gene: NA
j_gene: TRBJ1-6
len: 15
CDR3aa: CASSVERREGSPLHF
CDR3nt: TGTGCCAGCAGCGTAGAGCGAAGGGAGGGGTCACCCCTCCACTTT

v_gene: TRBV19
abundance: few
d_gene: NA
j_gene: TRBJ1-5
len: 12
CDR3aa: CASNGVNQPQHF
CDR3nt: TGTGCCAGTAATGGGGTCAATCAGCCCCAGCATTTT

v_gene: TRBV6-5
abundance: NA
d_gene: NA
j_gene: TRBJ1-4
len: 12
CDR3aa: CASSYSGEKLFF
CDR3nt: TGTGCCAGCAGTTACTCTGGTGAAAAACTGTTTTTT

v_gene: TRBV7-3
abundance: NA
d_gene: TRBD2
j_gene: TRBJ2-4
len: 13
CDR3aa: CASSEGLAAAQYF
CDR3nt: TGTGCCAGCAGCGAGGGACTAGCGGCGGCTCAGTACTTC

v_gene: TRBV11-3
abundance: NA
d_gene: NA
j_gene: TRBJ2-2
len: 13
CDR3aa: CASSLSGGGELFF
CDR3nt: TGTGCCAGCAGCTTATCCGGGGGCGGGGAGCTGTTTTTT

v_gene: TRBV28
abundance: NA
d_gene: NA
j_gene: TRBJ1-2
len: 13
CDR3aa: CASSLREDYGYTF
CDR3nt: TGTGCCAGCAGTTTAAGGGAGGACTATGGCTACACCTTC

v_gene: TRBV4-2
abundance: once
d_gene: TRBD2
j_gene: TRBJ2-1
len: 16
CDR3aa: CASSPSAGVTYNEQFF
CDR3nt: TGTGCCAGCAGCCCATCAGCGGGAGTCACCTACAATGAGCAGTTCTTC

v_gene: TRBV6-1
abundance: once
d_gene: NA
j_gene: TRBJ1-2
len: 12
CDR3aa: CASQGIPDGYTF
CDR3nt: TGTGCCAGCCAGGGGATTCCAGATGGCTACACCTTC

v_gene: TRBV5-1
abundance: NA
d_gene: NA
j_gene: TRBJ2-3
len: 14
CDR3aa: CASSLEKLTDTQYF
CDR3nt: TGCGCCAGCAGCTTGGAGAAACTCACAGATACGCAGTATTTT

v_gene: TRBV7-2
abundance: NA
d_gene: TRBD2
j_gene: TRBJ2-3
len: 16
CDR3aa: CASSLRLAGVVDTQYF
CDR3nt: TGTGCCAGCAGCTTAAGGCTAGCGGGAGTTGTAGATACGCAGTATTTT

v_gene: TRBV7-2
abundance: NA
d_gene: TRBD2
j_gene: TRBJ2-1
len: 18
CDR3aa: CASSHRTSGRHGVHEQFF
CDR3nt: TGTGCCAGCAGCCACCGGACTAGCGGGAGGCATGGTGTCCATGAGCAGTTCTTC

v_gene: TRBV13
abundance: NA
d_gene: TRBD1
j_gene: TRBJ1-2
len: 14
CDR3aa: CASSSDREGYGYTF
CDR3nt: TGTGCCAGCAGCTCGGACAGGGAAGGCTATGGCTACACCTTC

v_gene: TRBV23-1
abundance: NA
d_gene: NA
j_gene: TRBJ2-5
len: 18
CDR3aa: CASSQSLRRGIDPETQYF
CDR3nt: TGCGCCAGCAGTCAGTCCCTTCGCAGGGGTATCGATCCGGAGACCCAGTACTTC

v_gene: TRBV5-4
abundance: NA
d_gene: TRBD1
j_gene: TRBJ1-1
len: 14
CDR3aa: CASSGRDRGALAFF
CDR3nt: TGTGCCAGCAGCGGCCGGGACAGGGGCGCCCTGGCTTTCTTT

v_gene: TRBV18
abundance: NA
d_gene: TRBD2
j_gene: TRBJ2-7
len: 17
CDR3aa: CASSPPGWLAAGSEQYF
CDR3nt: TGTGCCAGCTCACCACCTGGGTGGCTAGCGGCGGGGTCCGAGCAGTACTTC